This TCR beta chain was captured by sequencing in a study of spatial heterogeneity in lung cancer. Study-level findings and limits: The study found that expanded intratumoral alpha and beta TCR counts tracked tumor mutation counts.

This clonotype was detected many times. Its antigen remains unidentified. Trimming took 2 bases from V and 7 from J, leaving 15 bases between them. The CDR3 is made up of 16 amino acids. Germline CDR1 and CDR2: SGHAT and FQDESV (reference sequence). Noted time point: sample taken at primary tumor resection. Whole RNA was taken from tumor, nontumor lung or frozen PBMC; it was then sequenced unsorted. Using its own MiXCR run on the 5' RACE reads, TCRdb lists one record per CDR3 protein. This sample yields under 4,500 distinct CDR3 sequences, of which approximately 7% are seen a single time; more than 20% belongs to the top ten.

J is TRBJ1-6 and V is TRBV11-1; the D gene is possibly TRBD1 (5 bases). The receptor was derived from a male donor with early-stage non-small cell lung cancer. Material: lung tumor tissue, obtained at surgery. The DNA for the CDR3 is TGTGCCAGCAGCTTATCCCCGGGACCGAGAAATTCACCCCTCCACTTT. It codes for CASSLSPGPRNSPLHF.